These 2 T cell receptor beta chains share one sample of origin, sequenced in a study of CD8+CD57+ T cells in acquired aplastic anemia. CDR3 and TCR beta VDJ profiling relied on genomic DNA as the template. TCRdb re-called the reads with MiXCR, one entry per CDR3 protein. The table lists around 80,000 distinct CDR3 sequences, 60% to 75% of them singletons, with more than 80% in the top ten. The authors sequenced patients whose flow cytometry had shown CD8+CD57+ cell expansion. Sequenced input: sorted CD4+, CD8+, or CD8+CD57+ T cells (not recorded which) from PBMCs. The receptors originated from a human donor with aplastic anemia.

V is TRBV9 and J is TRBJ2-1; 15 bases align to TRBD2. Trimming cost V 3 bases and J 9 bases; bases outside gene matches: 4. CDR1 is SGDLS, CDR2 YYNGEE, per germline. The CDR3 has 15 residues. The CDR3 reads CASSAGTSGGFEQFF. CDR3 in DNA: TGTGCCAGCAGCGCAGGGACTAGCGGGGGGTTTGAGCAGTTCTTC.

V is TRBV10-3 and J is TRBJ2-5, with D possibly matching TRBD1 (5 bases). CDR3 length: 12 amino acids. V lost 6 bases and J 5 bases, leaving 10 bases between the germline ends. The germline CDR1 and CDR2 sequences are ENHRY and SYGVKD. The CDR3 loop is CAIRGRDETQYF. Written as DNA, the CDR3 is TGTGCCATCAGGGGGCGCGATGAGACCCAGTACTTC.